The 4 T cell receptor beta chains presented below share a single source sample, sequenced in a study of OX40 agonist ivuxolimab in advanced cancers. TCRdb's copy holds only in-frame clones and misses some; the assay was immunoSEQ multiplex PCR. The table lists fewer than 45,000 clones, 88% of them singletons. The sequencing used CD4+ or CD8+ T cells sorted from blood, collected in a trial of the OX40 agonist ivuxolimab. These receptors originate from an adult with an advanced solid tumor such as melanoma, head and neck, liver or kidney cancer.

The genes are TRBV11-1 and TRBJ1-1; unclear D gene. Germline lookup yields CDR1 SGHAT and CDR2 FQDESV (reference sequence). Trimming pared 1 base from V and 4 bases from J, leaving 10 bases between. The CDR3 loop spans 14 amino acids. CDR3 nucleotides: TGTGCCAGCAGCTTAGGAGGGTCGCGCACTGAAGCTTTCTTT. Its protein is CASSLGGSRTEAFF.

The chain recombines TRBV19 with TRBJ2-7; the D gene is possibly TRBD1 (5 bases). Germline CDR1 LNHDA, CDR2 SQIVND (reference sequence). Trimming shortened V by 3 bases and J by 3 bases, and 9 bases separated the two germline ends. This CDR3 has 13 amino acids. The DNA of the CDR3 is TGTGCCAGTAGTATCGCGCAGGGCTACGAGCAGTACTTC. It is translated as CASSIAQGYEQYF.

This clone is classed as medium-sized (0.01 to 0.1%). The rearrangement uses TRBV15 and TRBJ2-3, with 10 positions matching TRBD2. J was trimmed by 1 base and V by 2 bases; bases with no gene match: 6. The CDR3 consists of 17 residues. The V gene's germline CDR1 is LNHNV and CDR2 YYDKDF (reference sequence). CDR3 coding DNA: TGTGCCACCAGCAGAACCCTAGCGGGGGATGGCACAGATACGCAGTATTTT. Translated: CATSRTLAGDGTDTQYF.

The chain uses TRBV18 and TRBJ1-2; D may be TRBD1 (6 bases). Trimming left V 1 base short and J 3 bases short, with 12 bases between. The CDR3 runs 15 residues. Germline lookup yields CDR1 KGHSH and CDR2 LQKENI. As DNA, the CDR3 is TGTGCCAGCTCACCACGGGGGGGCGCGGACTATGGCTACACCTTC. Residues: CASSPRGGADYGYTF.